These T cell receptor beta chains were read from a single sample in a study of T cells after yellow fever vaccination. TCRdb processed the 5' RACE reads anew with MiXCR; each CDR3 protein has one entry. The table records about 400,000 distinct CDR3 sequences, roughly 11% of them present only once. The sequenced sample was PBMCs, obtained on the day of the first yellow fever vaccination. The receptor set was obtained from a man aged 18-30 years who received the YFV17D yellow fever vaccine. Both conserved end residues are part of each CDR3. Fields, in order: J gene, V gene, CDR3 protein.

j_gene: TRBJ2-3
v_gene: TRBV29-1
CDR3aa: CSVRPRQSTDTQYF

j_gene: TRBJ2-2
v_gene: TRBV7-9
CDR3aa: CASSPSRLANTGELFF

j_gene: TRBJ2-1
v_gene: TRBV20-1
CDR3aa: CSAGTSDSSYNEQFF

j_gene: TRBJ1-5
v_gene: TRBV4-1
CDR3aa: CASSQVPFNQPQHF

j_gene: TRBJ2-1
v_gene: TRBV11-2
CDR3aa: CASSLVHSGTGIRNEQFF

j_gene: TRBJ2-5
v_gene: TRBV12-3/TRBV12-4
CDR3aa: CASSQTGGGETQYF

j_gene: TRBJ1-2
v_gene: TRBV27
CDR3aa: CASIGRGGYGYTF

j_gene: TRBJ2-2
v_gene: TRBV12-3/TRBV12-4
CDR3aa: CASSLSQGDTGELFF

j_gene: TRBJ1-5
v_gene: TRBV19
CDR3aa: CASSIGGQGLQPQHF

j_gene: TRBJ2-2
v_gene: TRBV24-1
CDR3aa: CATSDLLDTGELFF

j_gene: TRBJ2-2
v_gene: TRBV11-2
CDR3aa: CASSPTGGGELFF

j_gene: TRBJ2-5
v_gene: TRBV6-5
CDR3aa: CASSYSSYRGEETQYF

j_gene: TRBJ2-5
v_gene: TRBV7-2
CDR3aa: CASSLRPQETQYF

j_gene: TRBJ2-7
v_gene: TRBV4-2
CDR3aa: CASSPSGYYEQYF

j_gene: TRBJ1-1
v_gene: TRBV19
CDR3aa: CASSGDPRGALNTEAFF

j_gene: TRBJ1-3
v_gene: TRBV4-1
CDR3aa: CASSRRGQGFGNTIYF

j_gene: TRBJ1-2
v_gene: TRBV27
CDR3aa: CASSATSGWNGYTF

j_gene: TRBJ1-1
v_gene: TRBV6-5
CDR3aa: CASSYRRGQVAFF

j_gene: TRBJ1-1
v_gene: TRBV25-1
CDR3aa: CASRLRGSMNTEAFF

j_gene: TRBJ1-3
v_gene: TRBV7-9
CDR3aa: CASRRDNSGNTIYF

j_gene: TRBJ2-3
v_gene: TRBV5-1
CDR3aa: CASAPRGDFTDTQYF

j_gene: TRBJ2-5
v_gene: TRBV5-4
CDR3aa: CASSPLGIQETQYF

j_gene: TRBJ1-2
v_gene: TRBV7-2
CDR3aa: CASSPGHSGNYGYTF

j_gene: TRBJ1-1
v_gene: TRBV7-2
CDR3aa: CASSSWGGRAEAFF

j_gene: TRBJ1-1
v_gene: TRBV2
CDR3aa: CASSVGAGTEAFF

j_gene: TRBJ2-4
v_gene: TRBV7-2
CDR3aa: CASSLAREDIQYF

j_gene: TRBJ2-3
v_gene: TRBV24-1
CDR3aa: CATSDSYLGTETQYF

j_gene: TRBJ1-5
v_gene: TRBV5-5
CDR3aa: CASSLGGQDTFYGQPQHF

j_gene: TRBJ2-5
v_gene: TRBV4-2
CDR3aa: CASSQNLGQETQYF

j_gene: TRBJ1-4
v_gene: TRBV7-9
CDR3aa: CASSPPQSHEKLFF

j_gene: TRBJ2-3
v_gene: TRBV29-1
CDR3aa: CSVDGLAGRSTDTQYF

j_gene: TRBJ2-5
v_gene: TRBV4-3
CDR3aa: CASSQDQGQGDQTQYF

j_gene: TRBJ1-2
v_gene: TRBV12-3/TRBV12-4
CDR3aa: CASRGGAGGHGYTF

j_gene: TRBJ2-2
v_gene: TRBV29-1
CDR3aa: CSVEDQRGGPGELFF

j_gene: TRBJ1-1
v_gene: TRBV29-1
CDR3aa: CSVGSGDAFF

j_gene: TRBJ2-7
v_gene: TRBV6-4
CDR3aa: CASSDFRDREDEQYF

j_gene: TRBJ2-5
v_gene: TRBV9
CDR3aa: CASSVGMGIQETQYF

j_gene: TRBJ2-2
v_gene: TRBV5-1
CDR3aa: CASSSADRVGELFF

j_gene: TRBJ1-2
v_gene: TRBV7-8
CDR3aa: CASSLRRTGVGYTF

j_gene: TRBJ1-2
v_gene: TRBV2
CDR3aa: CASSESAPNNYGYTF

j_gene: TRBJ1-6
v_gene: TRBV7-2
CDR3aa: CASSLVVFYNSPLHF

j_gene: TRBJ2-1
v_gene: TRBV20-1
CDR3aa: CSARDTGQRSYNEQFF

j_gene: TRBJ2-2
v_gene: TRBV6-2/TRBV6-3
CDR3aa: CASSTIGAEELFF

j_gene: TRBJ2-1
v_gene: TRBV7-2
CDR3aa: CASSLYRGATTGNEQFF

j_gene: TRBJ1-4
v_gene: TRBV12-3/TRBV12-4
CDR3aa: CASSFLGKLFF

j_gene: TRBJ2-2
v_gene: TRBV12-3/TRBV12-4
CDR3aa: CASSRPGQGIGELFF

j_gene: TRBJ2-1
v_gene: TRBV5-6
CDR3aa: CASSQDRGFFNEQFF

j_gene: TRBJ2-5
v_gene: TRBV10-3
CDR3aa: CAISEGQGGQETQYF

j_gene: TRBJ2-3
v_gene: TRBV3-1
CDR3aa: CASSQWALGDTQYF

j_gene: TRBJ2-5
v_gene: TRBV20-1
CDR3aa: CSATTGPGAQYF

j_gene: TRBJ2-2
v_gene: TRBV5-1
CDR3aa: CASSPGQGARSGELFF

j_gene: TRBJ2-5
v_gene: TRBV27
CDR3aa: CASSFQMQETQYF

j_gene: TRBJ1-1
v_gene: TRBV12-3/TRBV12-4
CDR3aa: CASSLARRAFF

j_gene: TRBJ2-7
v_gene: TRBV20-1
CDR3aa: CSARAVRGVSYEQYF

j_gene: TRBJ1-1
v_gene: TRBV6-6
CDR3aa: CASSQGSVAEAFF